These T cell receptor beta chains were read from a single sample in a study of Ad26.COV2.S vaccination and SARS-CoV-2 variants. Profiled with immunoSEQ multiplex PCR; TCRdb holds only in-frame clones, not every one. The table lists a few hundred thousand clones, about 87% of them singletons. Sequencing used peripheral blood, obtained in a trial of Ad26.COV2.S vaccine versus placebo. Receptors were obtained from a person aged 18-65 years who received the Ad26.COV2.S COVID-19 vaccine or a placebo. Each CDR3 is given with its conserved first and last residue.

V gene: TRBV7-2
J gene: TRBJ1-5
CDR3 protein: CASSLEGGRQPQHF

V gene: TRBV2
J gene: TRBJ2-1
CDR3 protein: CASLGTGGYRNEQFF

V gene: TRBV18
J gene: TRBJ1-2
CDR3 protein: CASSPRGPGGYTF

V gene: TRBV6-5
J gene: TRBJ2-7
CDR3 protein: CASTGPAGGVYEQYF

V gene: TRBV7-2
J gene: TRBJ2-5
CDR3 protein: CASSLDRGDQYF

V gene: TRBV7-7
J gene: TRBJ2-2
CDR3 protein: CASSATTSPTGELFF

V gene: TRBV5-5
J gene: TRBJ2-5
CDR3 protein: CASSLLSGIIETQYF

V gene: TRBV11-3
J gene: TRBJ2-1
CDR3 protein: CASSADGKAYNEQFF

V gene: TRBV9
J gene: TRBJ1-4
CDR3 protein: CASSANQNPNEKLFF

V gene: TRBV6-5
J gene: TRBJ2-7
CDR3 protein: CASSRAAQTYEQYF

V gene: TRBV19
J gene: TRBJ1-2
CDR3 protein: CASSMVWGPIYGYTF

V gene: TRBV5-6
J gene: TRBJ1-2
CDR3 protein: CASRSTGLKDSYTF

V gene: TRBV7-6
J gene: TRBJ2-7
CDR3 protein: CASSLGLANHEQYF

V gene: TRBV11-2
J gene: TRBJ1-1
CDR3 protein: CASSRKQGKGEAFF

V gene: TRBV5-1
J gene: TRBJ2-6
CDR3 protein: CASSLATGASGANVLTF

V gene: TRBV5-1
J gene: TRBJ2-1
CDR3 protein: CASSGAGLYREQFF

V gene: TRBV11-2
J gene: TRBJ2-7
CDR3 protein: CASSSTVSGYEQYF

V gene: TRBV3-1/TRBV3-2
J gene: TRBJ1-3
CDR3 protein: CASSQAEQGNTIYF

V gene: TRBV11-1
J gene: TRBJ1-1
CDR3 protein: CASSSEVGGINEAFF

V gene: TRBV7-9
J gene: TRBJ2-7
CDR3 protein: CASSPQGATAYEQYF

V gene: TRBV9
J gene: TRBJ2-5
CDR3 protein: CASSVGIGREAQETQYF

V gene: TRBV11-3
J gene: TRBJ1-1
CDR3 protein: CASSLESGSSAFF

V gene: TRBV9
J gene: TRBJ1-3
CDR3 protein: CASSVGGTAFSGNTIYF

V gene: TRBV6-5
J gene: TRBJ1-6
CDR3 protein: CASSYRGRSSSPLHF

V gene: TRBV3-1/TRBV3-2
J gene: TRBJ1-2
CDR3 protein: CASSQLTGTPYGYTF

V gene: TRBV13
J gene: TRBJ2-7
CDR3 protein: CASSLQRGYEQYF

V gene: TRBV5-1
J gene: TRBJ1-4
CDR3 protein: CASSLMTTNEKLFF

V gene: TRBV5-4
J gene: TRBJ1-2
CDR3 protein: CASSIRTGGNYGYTF

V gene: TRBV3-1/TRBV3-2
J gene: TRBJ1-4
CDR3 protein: CASSQAGTLGDEKLFF

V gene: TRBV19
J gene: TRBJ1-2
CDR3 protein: CASSIRTVNYGYTF

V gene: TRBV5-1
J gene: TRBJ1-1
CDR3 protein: CASSSLRGGVTEAFF

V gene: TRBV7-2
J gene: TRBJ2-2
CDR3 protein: CASSLRGGQGATGELFF

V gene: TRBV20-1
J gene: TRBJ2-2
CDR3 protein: CSARSTGELFF

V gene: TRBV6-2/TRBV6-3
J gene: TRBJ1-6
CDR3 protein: CASSPDRRTLHF

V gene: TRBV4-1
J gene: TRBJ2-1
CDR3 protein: CASSQGLAGSYNEQFF

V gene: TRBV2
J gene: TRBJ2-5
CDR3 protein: CASAIGAGGVETQYF

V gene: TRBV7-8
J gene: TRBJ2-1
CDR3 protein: CASSPRRAGGHNEQFF

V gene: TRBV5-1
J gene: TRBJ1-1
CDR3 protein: CASSLLTGLNTEAFF

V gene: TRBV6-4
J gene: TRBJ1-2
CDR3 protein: CASSIQINYGYTF

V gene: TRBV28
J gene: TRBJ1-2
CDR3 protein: CASSVIYVAGQVGYTF

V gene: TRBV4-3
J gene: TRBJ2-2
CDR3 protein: CASSPGVPNTGELFF

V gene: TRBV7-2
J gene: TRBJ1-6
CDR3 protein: CASSLAGARNNSPLHF

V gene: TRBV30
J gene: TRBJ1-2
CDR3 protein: CAWNPDRELGYTF

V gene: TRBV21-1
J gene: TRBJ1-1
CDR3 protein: CASRRTGTRLRNTEAFF

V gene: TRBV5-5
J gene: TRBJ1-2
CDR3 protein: CASSSLVGTLSLDYGYTF